Sequencing of this TCR beta chain was carried out in a study of T cell clonotyping in hematopoietic cell transplantation. Overall study findings and caveats: Pathologically expanded recipient clonotypes increased progressively from day 30 to day 180 as diversity fell.

Profiled with immunoSEQ multiplex PCR; TCRdb holds only in-frame clones, not every one. This table holds 30,000 to 45,000 clones, 80% to 90% found once. In regard to this clone: As yet, its antigen is unknown.

This clonotype was sampled from a woman between 35 and 50 years old in good health. Some clones in this sample may be carry-over from other donors' samples. Sequencing was done on a sample of peripheral blood mononuclear cells.

CDR3 nucleotide sequence: TGTGCCAGCAGCCAATTCCCCAGGACTAAATCCACAGATACGCAGTATTTT. Protein product: CASSQFPRTKSTDTQYF. J is TRBJ2-3 and V is TRBV4-2, with D perhaps matching TRBD2 (6 bases). Trimming took off 2 bases at V and 2 bases at J, with 17 bases between the two ends. The CDR3 contains 17 residues. Germline V gives CDR1 LGHNA, CDR2 YNFKEQ.